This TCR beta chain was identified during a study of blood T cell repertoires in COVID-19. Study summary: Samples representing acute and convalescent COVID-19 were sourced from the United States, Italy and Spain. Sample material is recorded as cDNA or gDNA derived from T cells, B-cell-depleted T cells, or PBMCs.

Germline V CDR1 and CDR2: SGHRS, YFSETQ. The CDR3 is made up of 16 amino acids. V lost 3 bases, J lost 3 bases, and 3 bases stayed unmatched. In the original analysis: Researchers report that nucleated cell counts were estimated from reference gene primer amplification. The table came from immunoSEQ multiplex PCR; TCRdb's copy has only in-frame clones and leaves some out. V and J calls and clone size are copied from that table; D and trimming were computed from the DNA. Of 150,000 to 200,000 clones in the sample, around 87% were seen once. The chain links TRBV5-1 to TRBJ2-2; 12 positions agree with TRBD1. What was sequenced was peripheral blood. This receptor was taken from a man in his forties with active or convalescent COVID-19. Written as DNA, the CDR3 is TGCGCCAGCAGCTCGGGACAGGGGGCTTACACCGGGGAGCTGTTTTTT. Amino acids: CASSSGQGAYTGELFF.